A single sample is the source of the 10 T cell receptor beta chains below, sequenced in a study of cytomegalovirus exposure and HLA in healthy donors. The PCR had 60 Vbeta and 13 Jbeta primers. Clones were read by immunoSEQ multiplex PCR, and TCRdb kept only the in-frame ones, dropping some. This repertoire shows 150,000 to 200,000 clones, about 79% found once; its top ten account for 2.3%. Sequencing used PBMCs. The source is a woman in her forties or fifties in good health and CMV-seronegative.

The chain is built from TRBV28 and TRBJ2-7, with TRBD1 matching over 7 bases. Germline V CDR1 and CDR2: MDHEN, SYDVKM. This CDR3 has 14 residues. The junction had 6 bases not matched to a gene; V was cut back by 4 bases and J by 3 bases. The CDR3 region has the DNA TGTGCCAGCAGTTCCAGGACAGGAAACTACGAGCAGTACTTC. This translates into CASSSRTGNYEQYF.

This chain joins TRBV19 and TRBJ2-3; 12 nucleotides align to TRBD2. Germline V gene lookup returns CDR1 LNHDA and CDR2 SQIVND (reference sequence). Germline trimming cut 0 bases from V and 6 bases from J; bases unmatched to any gene: 4. The CDR3 has 16 residues. The CDR3 spells CASSIDHTSGRDTQYF. The CDR3 nucleotides are TGTGCCAGTAGTATAGATCATACTAGCGGGAGGGATACGCAGTATTTT.

V usage is TRBV28 and J usage is TRBJ2-2, with D perhaps matching TRBD1 (7 bases). Trimming removed 3 bases at V and 5 bases at J, with 13 bases between. Germline assignment: CDR1 MDHEN and CDR2 SYDVKM. The CDR3 is made up of 15 amino acids. CDR3 sequence: CASSLQGGRTGELFF. CDR3 coding DNA: TGTGCCAGCAGTTTGCAGGGGGGAAGGACCGGGGAGCTGTTTTTT.

The V and J genes are TRBV7-2 and TRBJ2-5; possibly TRBD2 for D (6 bases). The CDR3 length is 15 residues. Trimming took off 5 bases at V and 2 bases at J, with 15 bases between the two ends. Germline V gene sequence: CDR1 SGHTA, CDR2 FQGNSA. The CDR3 nucleotides are TGTGCCAGCAGCCAAACCCGGGACTGGCAAGAGACCCAGTACTTC. As protein: CASSQTRDWQETQYF.

V usage is TRBV27 and J usage is TRBJ2-7; D is uncertain. This CDR3 comprises 12 residues. Germline V gives CDR1 MNHEY, CDR2 SMNVEV (reference sequence). Trimming cost V 5 bases and J 0 bases, with 5 bases left between them. The CDR3 reads CASSPSSYEQYF. The CDR3 nucleotides read TGTGCCAGCAGTCCCAGCTCCTACGAGCAGTACTTC.

V is TRBV28 and J is TRBJ1-5, with 7 bases identical to TRBD1. With V trimmed by 5 bases and J by 7 bases, 11 bases remained unmatched. From germline, CDR1 is MDHEN and CDR2 SYDVKM. The CDR3 is made up of 15 amino acids. CDR3 nucleotide sequence: TGTGCCAGCAGTGGAGACAGGGCCTCCTGGCAGCCCCAGCATTTT. Translating gives CASSGDRASWQPQHF.

This sequence joins TRBV30 and TRBJ1-5, with D perhaps matching TRBD1 (5 bases). The V gene's germline CDR1 is GTSNPN and CDR2 SVGIG (reference sequence). The CDR3 loop spans 15 amino acids. Trimming took 2 bases from V and 5 from J, leaving 16 bases between them. The CDR3 sequence is CAWSSRNSRDQPQHF. The CDR3 DNA reads as TGTGCCTGGAGTTCCAGGAATAGCAGGGATCAGCCCCAGCATTTT.

This clone showed up just a few times. J is TRBJ2-1 and V is TRBV7-8, with 9 bases aligning to TRBD2. Losses at the gene ends were 0 bases for V and 3 bases for J; bases not matched to a gene: 3. Germline loops: CDR1 SGHVS, CDR2 FQNEAQ. The CDR3 runs 16 residues. The CDR3 nucleotides read TGTGCCAGCAGCTTAGCGCCTAGCGGGAACTACAATGAGCAGTTCTTC. It is translated as CASSLAPSGNYNEQFF.

This chain links TRBV4-1 with TRBJ1-2; 9 positions agree with TRBD1. This CDR3 has 13 residues. V lost 5 bases to trimming and J lost 5 bases; unmatched junction nucleotides: 3. Germline V gene data show CDR1 as MGHRA and CDR2 as YSYEKL. CDR3 protein: CASSGDRVYGYTF. In nucleotides, the CDR3 is TGCGCCAGCAGCGGGGACAGGGTTTATGGCTACACCTTC.

The genes are TRBV4-3 and TRBJ2-1; 9 bases map to TRBD1. The CDR3 loop spans 15 amino acids. The V and J ends lost 0 bases and 10 bases, in that order; junction bases with no gene match: 7. Looked up from germline, CDR1 is LGHNA and CDR2 is YSLEER. CDR3 sequence reads: CASSQDLMDRGEQFF. CDR3 in DNA: TGCGCCAGCAGCCAAGATTTAATGGACAGGGGCGAGCAGTTCTTC.